A selection of T cell receptor beta chains follows, all from one sample in a study of blood T cell repertoires in COVID-19. The repertoire was sequenced with immunoSEQ multiplex PCR; TCRdb's copy has only in-frame clones and lacks some. The sample yields 200,000 or so clones, 88% seen once. Sequences were obtained from peripheral blood. These receptors all come from a man between 65 and 85 years old with active or convalescent COVID-19. CDR3s include the opening cysteine and the closing phenylalanine or tryptophan. The D gene is left open where the match is weak. Only some rows state a clone size, as once, few, many or a class for expanded clones.

d_call j_call v_call clone_size cdr3_aa cdr3_nt
TRBD2 TRBJ2-1 TRBV19 - CASSIRSLTGGSYNEQFF TGTGCCAGTAGTATAAGGTCGTTAACGGGAGGCTCCTACAATGAGCAGTTCTTC
TRBD1 TRBJ1-1 TRBV6-2/TRBV6-3 - CASSYSGQGHEAFF TGTGCCAGCAGTTACTCGGGACAGGGGCATGAAGCTTTCTTT
- TRBJ1-4 TRBV7-8 - CASSSTLLSEKLFF TGTGCCAGCAGCTCTACCCTATTGAGTGAAAAACTGTTTTTT
- TRBJ1-5 TRBV6-5 - CASTPGGNQPQHF TGTGCCAGCACCCCGGGGGGTAATCAGCCCCAGCATTTT
TRBD2 TRBJ2-1 TRBV3-1/TRBV3-2 - CASSQSGSPDNEQFF TGTGCCAGCAGCCAAAGCGGGAGTCCCGACAATGAGCAGTTCTTC
- TRBJ2-7 TRBV5-1 - CASSLGSPGYEQYF TGCGCCAGCAGCTTGGGATCCCCAGGCTACGAGCAGTACTTC
- TRBJ2-3 TRBV10-3 - CAIATADTQYF TGTGCCATCGCTACCGCAGATACGCAGTATTTT
- TRBJ1-3 TRBV19 - CASTGRGSGNTIYF TGTGCCAGTACCGGGAGGGGGTCTGGAAACACCATATATTTT
TRBD2 TRBJ2-5 TRBV4-3 - CASSLQTSGGLGTQYF TGCGCCAGCAGCCTACAGACTAGCGGTGGTCTTGGGACCCAGTACTTC
- TRBJ2-2 TRBV19 - CASKRITTGELFF TGTGCCAGCAAGAGGATCACCACCGGGGAGCTGTTTTTT
- TRBJ1-5 TRBV2 - CASRGLENSNQPQHF TGTGCCAGCAGAGGACTGGAAAATAGCAATCAGCCCCAGCATTTT
TRBD2 TRBJ2-1 TRBV5-4 once CASSVTGTSGARQFF TGTGCCAGCAGCGTGACCGGGACTAGCGGGGCCCGCCAGTTCTTC
- TRBJ2-7 TRBV7-9 - CASTGDINEQYF TGTGCCAGCACCGGGGACATCAACGAGCAGTACTTC
- TRBJ1-2 TRBV24-1 - CATSDGAKNGYGYTF TGTGCCACCAGTGATGGAGCCAAGAACGGCTATGGCTACACCTTC
- TRBJ2-2 TRBV3-1/TRBV3-2 - CASSQAGYTNTGELFF TGTGCCAGCAGCCAAGCAGGGTATACAAACACCGGGGAGCTGTTTTTT
TRBD1 TRBJ2-1 TRBV28 - CASSLFRTGGQNEQFF TGTGCCAGCAGTTTATTCCGGACAGGGGGTCAGAATGAGCAGTTCTTC
- TRBJ2-7 TRBV10-3 - CASEEGGGSYEQYF TGTGCCAGCGAGGAGGGGGGGGGCTCCTACGAGCAGTACTTC
- TRBJ1-4 TRBV12-3/TRBV12-4 - CASSGFEKLFF TGTGCCAGCAGTGGCTTCGAAAAACTGTTTTTT
TRBD1 TRBJ2-7 TRBV3-1/TRBV3-2 - CASSPAGQGYEQYF TGTGCCAGCAGCCCCGCGGGACAGGGCTACGAGCAGTACTTC
TRBD1 TRBJ2-3 TRBV25-1 - CASSETGGGTDTQYF TGTGCCAGCAGTGAGACAGGGGGCGGCACAGATACGCAGTATTTT
- TRBJ2-5 TRBV27 - CASSLGQYQETQYF TGTGCCAGCAGTTTAGGGCAGTACCAAGAGACCCAGTACTTC